The 30 T cell receptor beta chains below come from one sample, sequenced in a study of a mutant IDH1 vaccine in newly diagnosed glioma (TCRdb year 2021). No antigen has been assigned to these receptors. The library was produced with the immunoSEQ multiplex PCR assay. TCRdb took over this immuneACCESS table, retaining in-frame rearrangements with V and J assigned. Such tables are incomplete; in checked studies, under half of the missing clones stem from an unresolved V gene, and the remainder is unexplained. Within this sample are more than 25,000 clones, with roughly 90% of them counted one time only. Roughly a fifth of the sample is in the top ten clones. In light of the paper, this sample's time point label describes: week 5, during vaccination. Each vaccine dose was 300 ug of a 20-mer mutant IDH1 peptide in Montanide, given subcutaneously with topical imiquimod. The starting material was PBMCs, obtained from a glioma patient whose treatment included an IDH1 peptide vaccine. Receptors were obtained from a young man with glioma.

The V gene is TRBV5-1, the J gene TRBJ1-1, with D possibly being TRBD1 (6 bases). The germline V and J ends were trimmed by 4 bases and 4 bases, with 17 bases remaining between them. The germline V gene encodes CDR1 SGHRS and CDR2 YFSETQ. The CDR3 has 15 amino acids. The CDR3 here is CASSPHFRGLTEAFF. CDR3 bases: TGCGCCAGCAGCCCGCACTTCCGGGGGCTCACTGAAGCTTTCTTT.

This clone turned up a few times. The chain carries TRBV7-9 and TRBJ1-1; TRBD1 is a possible D gene (5 bases). CDR3 length: 13 amino acids. Trimming stripped 7 bases from V and 0 bases from J, with 9 bases between. From germline, CDR1 is SEHNR and CDR2 FQNEAQ (reference sequence). The CDR3 region is CASNKGMNTEAFF. In nucleotides, the CDR3 is TGTGCCAGCAATAAGGGGATGAACACTGAAGCTTTCTTT. Using reference TRBV7-9 and TRBJ1-1 for the parts outside the CDR3, the full variable domain is DTGVSQNPRHKITKRGQNVTFRCDPISEHNRLYWYRQTLGQGPEFLTYFQNEAQLEKSRLLSDRFSAERPKGSFSTLEIQRTEQGDSAMYLCASNKGMNTEAFFGQGTRLTVV.

CDR3 sequence (DNA): TGCAGGGACGGCAACGTCCTGACTTTC. This encodes CRDGNVLTF. The chain links TRBV29-1 to TRBJ2-6, with unresolved D. The germline V gene has CDR1 SQVTM and CDR2 ANQGSEA. The CDR3 is 9 amino acids.

This sequence joins TRBV5-1 and TRBJ2-6; D is ambiguous. V dropped 0 bases and J dropped 5 bases, with 12 bases sitting between them. This CDR3 comprises 16 residues. The germline CDR1 and CDR2 sequences are SGHRS and YFSETQ. CDR3 nucleotide sequence: TGCGCCAGCAGCTTGGCCGAGGTAAGGCGGGCCAACGTCCTGACTTTC. Translating it yields CASSLAEVRRANVLTF.

The J gene is TRBJ1-4, the V gene TRBV19; 8 positions match TRBD1. The trim removed 5 bases at V and 10 bases at J, leaving 9 bases unmatched. This CDR3 is 14 amino acids long. Per germline, CDR1 LNHDA and CDR2 SQIVND (reference sequence). CDR3 region: CASSLGQEEAKLFF. CDR3 coding DNA: TGTGCCAGTAGTTTGGGACAGGAGGAGGCAAAACTGTTTTTT. Full variable domain (outside the CDR3, taken from reference TRBV19 and TRBJ1-4): DGGITQSPKYLFRKEGQNVTLSCEQNLNHDAMYWYRQDPGQGLRLIYYSQIVNDFQKGDIAEGYSVSREKKESFPLTVTSAQKNPTAFYLCASSLGQEEAKLFFGSGTQLSVL.

The CDR3 loop is CASSLRTSGSYEQYF. The CDR3 nucleotides read TGTGCCAGCAGCCTCCGGACTAGCGGCTCCTACGAGCAGTACTTC. The V call is TRBV7-2, the J call TRBJ2-7, with TRBD2 matching 10 bases. Per the germline V gene, CDR1 is SGHTA and CDR2 is FQGNSA. The CDR3 length is 15 residues. The V segment lost 5 bases and the J segment 0 bases; nucleotides outside the gene matches: 4.

The table lists this clone with a count of one. The chain employs TRBV7-3 and TRBJ1-1, with D possibly TRBD1 on 5 matching bases. The CDR3 contains 15 residues. Germline lookup yields CDR1 SGHTA and CDR2 FQGTGA. Trimming cost V 5 bases and J 0 bases, with 13 bases left between them. The CDR3 DNA is TGTGCCAGCAGCCCCACCCTGACAGTGAACACTGAAGCTTTCTTT. Its translation is CASSPTLTVNTEAFF.

The CDR3 DNA is TGTGCCAGCAGCGCGGGGACAGACGAACCTGGCTACACCTTC. Translation gives CASSAGTDEPGYTF. The V and J genes are TRBV9 and TRBJ1-2; 7 positions match TRBD1. The germline CDR1 and CDR2 sequences are SGDLS and YYNGEE. The V gene end was trimmed by 3 bases and the J gene end by 7 bases; junction bases not matched to a gene: 9. CDR3 size: 14 residues.

The chain combines TRBV5-1 with TRBJ2-7, with no clear D. Per the germline V gene, CDR1 is SGHRS and CDR2 is YFSETQ. Trimming left V 0 bases short and J 0 bases short, with 10 bases between. The CDR3 totals 15 residues. This chain's CDR3 is CASSLDSVSSYEQYF. Written as DNA, the CDR3 is TGCGCCAGCAGCTTGGATTCAGTGAGCTCCTACGAGCAGTACTTC.

J is TRBJ1-1 and V is TRBV28; D is uncertain. The CDR3 runs to 12 residues. The ends were cut back, 3 bases at V and 10 bases at J, with 12 bases in the middle. The germline V gene encodes CDR1 MDHEN and CDR2 SYDVKM. CDR3 sequence: CASSLLGSGAFF. In nucleotides, the CDR3 is TGTGCCAGCAGTTTGTTGGGGAGTGGAGCTTTCTTT.

This chain connects TRBV20-1 to TRBJ2-5; unclear D gene. This CDR3 spans 10 amino acids. CDR1 is DFQATT, CDR2 SNEGSKA, per germline (reference sequence). The V end lost 3 bases, the J end lost 5 bases, and 4 bases lay between the germline ends. CDR3 bases: TGCAGTGCTAGGAGGGAGACCCAGTACTTC. This translates into CSARRETQYF.

The rearrangement joins TRBV30 to TRBJ2-3; a possible D gene is TRBD2 (5 bases). CDR1 is GTSNPN and CDR2 is SVGIG in the germline V gene (reference sequence). V was pared by 5 bases and J by 2 bases, with 14 bases between. CDR3 length equals 14 residues. CDR3 residues: CAWWSGLLTDTQYF. The CDR3 DNA reads TGTGCCTGGTGGTCCGGACTTCTCACAGATACGCAGTATTTT.

The chain carries TRBV7-2 and TRBJ2-2; TRBD2 aligns across 7 bases. V lost 1 base, J lost 6 bases, and 2 bases stayed unmatched. This CDR3 is 14 amino acids long. Germline V gene lookup returns CDR1 SGHTA and CDR2 FQGNSA. Here the CDR3 reads CASSLGAGAGELFF. The DNA of the CDR3 is TGTGCCAGCAGCTTAGGTGCGGGGGCCGGGGAGCTGTTTTTT.

This clone was recorded once. CDR3 amino acids: CASSYLSPRGTEAFF. The DNA for the CDR3 is TGTGCCAGCAGTTATCTCTCCCCACGAGGGACTGAAGCTTTCTTT. The V call is TRBV6-5, the J call TRBJ1-1; no definite D call. Germline CDR1 and CDR2: MNHEY and SVGAGI. This CDR3 has 15 residues. Trimming left V 3 bases short and J 5 bases short, with 16 bases between.

Of note for this clone: The same CDR3 is also encoded by other DNA sequences in this sample. J is TRBJ2-7 and V is TRBV5-1; D gene uncertain. The CDR3 contains 14 residues. Trimming stripped 0 bases from V and 2 bases from J, with 9 bases between. Per germline, CDR1 SGHRS and CDR2 YFSETQ. CDR3 protein: CASSLVVSPYEQYF. CDR3 DNA: TGCGCCAGCAGCTTGGTAGTCAGCCCCTACGAGCAGTACTTC. The full variable domain, its missing parts supplied by reference TRBV5-1 and TRBJ2-7, is KAGVTQTPRYLIKTRGQQVTLSCSPISGHRSVSWYQQTPGQGLQFLFEYFSETQRNKGNFPGRFSGRQFSNSRSEMNVSTLELGDSALYLCASSLVVSPYEQYFGPGTRLTVT.

This clone appeared a single time. This chain uses TRBV19 with TRBJ1-5; 7 bases are a match to TRBD1. Germline-derived CDR1 and CDR2 are LNHDA and SQIVND (reference sequence). The CDR3 loop spans 18 amino acids. The ends lost 6 bases at V and 4 bases at J; junction bases unmatched: 18. CDR3 protein: CASSHGGNRGMRNQPQHF. Written as DNA, the CDR3 is TGTGCCAGTAGCCATGGGGGTAACAGGGGAATGCGGAATCAGCCCCAGCATTTT.

A word on this clone: The sample holds other DNA sequences that translate to the same CDR3. The chain joins TRBV18 to TRBJ2-2; no firm D call. Trimming stripped 3 bases from V and 2 bases from J, with 4 bases between. The CDR3 runs to 13 residues. The germline V gene has CDR1 KGHSH and CDR2 LQKENI. The DNA of the CDR3 is TGTGCCAGCTCACCCAGTAACACCGGGGAGCTGTTTTTT. Protein: CASSPSNTGELFF.

The CDR3 loop reads CASSYGGSDEQYF. The CDR3, as DNA: TGTGCCAGCAGTTACGGGGGAAGCGACGAGCAGTACTTC. This chain joins TRBV6-5 and TRBJ2-7; D assignment may be TRBD1 or TRBD2 (5 bases each). Germline loops: CDR1 MNHEY, CDR2 SVGAGI. The CDR3 is made up of 13 amino acids. Trimming left V 2 bases short and J 5 bases short, with 10 bases between.

This chain links TRBV4-3 with TRBJ1-1; D not resolved. Trimming cost V 1 base and J 5 bases, with 8 bases left between them. Germline V gene lookup returns CDR1 LGHNA and CDR2 YSLEER. The CDR3 is made up of 13 amino acids. Here the CDR3 DNA reads TGCGCCAGCAGCCAAGCAGTGGGTACTGAAGCTTTCTTT. Encoded protein: CASSQAVGTEAFF.

The chain links TRBV4-1 to TRBJ1-4; D not resolved. Germline V gene lookup returns CDR1 MGHRA and CDR2 YSYEKL. V lost 5 bases and J lost 7, with 11 bases in between. The CDR3 sequence is 13 residues long. CDR3 in amino acids: CASSGIAGEKLFF. CDR3 coding DNA: TGCGCCAGCAGCGGGATTGCTGGTGAAAAACTGTTTTTT.

This clone was detected only once. J is TRBJ1-4 and V is TRBV27; weak D call: TRBD1 (6 bases). The CDR3 is made up of 13 amino acids. Germline CDR1 MNHEY, CDR2 SMNVEV (reference sequence). Trimming left V 3 bases short and J 9 bases short, with 11 bases between. CDR3 amino acids: CASSFRGRKKLFF. The CDR3 DNA sequence: TGTGCCAGCAGTTTCCGGGGGCGGAAAAAACTGTTTTTT.

CDR3 sequence (DNA): TGTGCCAGCAGTGGGGGACAGGGGGCGCTCAACACTGAAGCTTTCTTT. Residues: CASSGGQGALNTEAFF. The V gene is TRBV25-1, the J gene TRBJ1-1; 12 positions agree with TRBD1. Unmatched junction bases numbered 5, after V lost 4 bases and J lost 2 bases. The CDR3 covers 16 residues. Germline V lookup: CDR1 MGHDK, CDR2 SYGVNS.

The chain has TRBV13 and TRBJ1-3; D not resolved. Germline assignment: CDR1 PRHDT and CDR2 FYEKMQ (reference sequence). This CDR3 has 15 residues. Trimming stripped 5 bases from V and 1 base from J, with 12 bases between. The DNA of the CDR3 is TGTGCCAGCAGCCCATCAGGATATTCTGGAAACACCATATATTTT. This sequence encodes CASSPSGYSGNTIYF.

Only one count was recorded for this clone. The chain joins TRBV7-9 to TRBJ2-1, with 10 bases matching TRBD2. V shed 1 base, J shed 5 bases, and the junction held 2 bases outside the gene matches. CDR3 length: 15 amino acids. In germline, CDR1 is SEHNR, CDR2 FQNEAQ (reference sequence). The CDR3 sequence is CASSLETSGHNEQFF. The CDR3 DNA reads as TGTGCCAGCAGCTTAGAGACTAGCGGGCACAATGAGCAGTTCTTC.

The rearrangement uses TRBV2 and TRBJ2-3; 7 bases map to TRBD2. Per the germline V gene, CDR1 is SNHLY and CDR2 is FYNNEI. The CDR3 totals 16 residues. V lost 2 bases to trimming and J lost 2 bases; unmatched junction nucleotides: 7. The CDR3, as DNA: TGTGCCAGCAGTGAATCGGGGGAGGGGTTCACAGATACGCAGTATTTT. Residues: CASSESGEGFTDTQYF.

This chain joins TRBV10-2 and TRBJ1-2, with D maybe TRBD1 (6 bases). This CDR3 contains 13 residues. Germline V gene sequence: CDR1 WSHSY, CDR2 SAAADI. V lost 8 bases and J 2 bases, leaving 12 bases between the germline ends. DNA for the CDR3: TGCGCCAGCGGGGGGGCGGGGAACTATGGCTACACCTTC. Protein: CASGGAGNYGYTF.

Written as DNA, the CDR3 is TGCAGTGCTAGAGTTGGGTACGAGCAGTACTTC. Protein product: CSARVGYEQYF. V and J are TRBV20-1 and TRBJ2-7; D is unresolved. The CDR3 has 11 residues. Germline assignment: CDR1 DFQATT and CDR2 SNEGSKA (reference sequence). V lost 1 base and J 4 bases, leaving 5 bases between the germline ends.

This clone came up once. The gene calls are TRBV19 and TRBJ2-7, with a possible D match to TRBD2 (9 bases). CDR1 and CDR2 (germline): LNHDA, SQIVND (reference sequence). This CDR3 contains 16 residues. V lost 6 bases and J lost 2, with 20 bases in between. CDR3: CASSSTGASGTYEQYF. As DNA, the CDR3 is TGTGCCAGTAGCTCGACAGGGGCTAGCGGGACCTACGAGCAGTACTTC. Full variable domain (remainder filled in from reference TRBV19 and TRBJ2-7): DGGITQSPKYLFRKEGQNVTLSCEQNLNHDAMYWYRQDPGQGLRLIYYSQIVNDFQKGDIAEGYSVSREKKESFPLTVTSAQKNPTAFYLCASSSTGASGTYEQYFGPGTRLTVT.

The V call is TRBV9, the J call TRBJ2-3, with 8 bases matching TRBD1. Germline CDR1 reads SGDLS; CDR2 reads YYNGEE. The CDR3 sequence is 15 residues long. The V segment lost 4 bases and the J segment 2 bases; nucleotides outside the gene matches: 6. The CDR3 nucleotides are TGTGCCAGCAGCCCACGACAGGGGCCCACAGATACGCAGTATTTT. It codes for CASSPRQGPTDTQYF.

The CDR3 sequence: CASSGWTVGGTEAFF. The DNA of the CDR3 is TGTGCCAGCAGCGGATGGACCGTGGGGGGAACTGAAGCTTTCTTT. The chain joins TRBV5-4 to TRBJ1-1; the D gene is possibly TRBD1 (5 bases). From germline, CDR1 is SGHNT and CDR2 YYREEE (reference sequence). The V end was cut by 4 bases, the J end by 5 bases, with 18 bases between. This CDR3 spans 15 amino acids.